This entry lists 10 T cell receptor beta chains sequenced from one sample in a study of blood T cell repertoires in COVID-19. Clones were read by immunoSEQ multiplex PCR, and TCRdb kept only the in-frame ones, dropping some. This table has 350,000 to 400,000 clones, approximately 90% appearing once. The sample was PBMCs or T cells enriched from blood (not recorded which). Every receptor here comes from a woman between 40 and 50 years old who had been exposed to COVID-19.

For this clone: Distinct nucleotide sequences in the sample also encode this CDR3. The rearrangement joins TRBV7-3 to TRBJ2-3, with 8 bases lining up with TRBD2. Unmatched junction bases numbered 4, after V lost 3 bases and J lost 5 bases. The length of the CDR3 is 14 residues. The germline V gene has CDR1 SGHTA and CDR2 FQGTGA. For the CDR3, the DNA is TGTGCCAGCAGCTTGGGGCTAGCGGGAGATACGCAGTATTTT. It encodes CASSLGLAGDTQYF.

The V and J genes are TRBV27 and TRBJ2-3; 10 bases align to TRBD2. The CDR3 is 16 residues long. The V gene end was trimmed by 2 bases and the J gene end by 3 bases; junction bases not matched to a gene: 5. The germline V gene has CDR1 MNHEY and CDR2 SMNVEV (reference sequence). CDR3 DNA sequence: TGTGCCAGCAGTTTAATCCCTAGCGGGAGAACAGATACGCAGTATTTT. Translation gives CASSLIPSGRTDTQYF.

This clone was observed once. V is TRBV3-1 (or the pseudogene TRBV3-2) and J is TRBJ1-3, with D unresolved. Germline CDR1 and CDR2: LGHDT and YNNKEL (reference sequence). With 0 bases removed from V and 4 bases from J, the gap between germline ends came to 7 bases. The CDR3 contains 14 residues. CDR3 nucleotide sequence: TGTGCCAGCAGCCAAGATCTAGTCGGAAACACCATATATTTT. Encoded protein: CASSQDLVGNTIYF.

The chain joins TRBV11-3 to TRBJ1-1; D unresolved. Germline V CDR1 and CDR2: SGHNT, YENEEA. The CDR3 spans 13 residues. The V gene lost 0 bases and the J gene lost 1 base, with 3 bases spanning the gap. The CDR3 DNA follows: TGTGCCAGCAGCTTAGACAGGAACACTGAAGCTTTCTTT. It translates to CASSLDRNTEAFF.

The gene calls are TRBV28 and TRBJ1-4; the D gene is possibly TRBD1 (5 bases). The CDR3 has 13 residues. V was trimmed by 5 bases and J by 8 bases, leaving 12 bases between them. The germline gives CDR1 MDHEN, CDR2 SYDVKM. This chain's CDR3 is CASSPGGREKLFF. The CDR3 coding sequence is TGTGCCAGCAGTCCTGGGGGGAGGGAAAAACTGTTTTTT.

The rearrangement uses TRBV14 and TRBJ2-1; D possibly corresponds to TRBD2 (6 bases). With 1 base removed from V and 9 bases from J, the gap between germline ends came to 16 bases. The CDR3 loop spans 15 amino acids. The germline V gene has CDR1 SGHDN and CDR2 FVKESK. The CDR3 sequence: CASSQVAGPRGEQFF. The CDR3 bases are TGTGCCAGCAGCCAAGTGGCGGGACCGCGCGGTGAGCAGTTCTTC.

The gene calls are TRBV5-1 and TRBJ1-5; no reliable D call. The CDR3 has 14 amino acids. Germline CDR1 and CDR2: SGHRS and YFSETQ. V was cut by 4 bases and J by 5 bases, with 13 bases left in between. CDR3 nucleotide sequence: TGCGCCAGCAGCGTGACGGTGGGAGATCAGCCCCAGCATTTT. This gives the protein CASSVTVGDQPQHF.

The CDR3 loop reads CASSAGQHTEAFF. The DNA for the CDR3 is TGTGCCAGCAGCGCGGGACAGCACACTGAAGCTTTCTTT. V and J are TRBV7-3 and TRBJ1-1; 7 bases align to TRBD1. Trimming removed 5 bases from V and 3 bases from J; junction bases left unmatched: 3. The germline CDR1 and CDR2 sequences are SGHTA and FQGTGA. CDR3 length: 13 amino acids.

The chain carries TRBV15 and TRBJ1-5; 7 bases are shared with TRBD1. The CDR3 sequence is 15 residues long. Germline V gives CDR1 LNHNV, CDR2 YYDKDF (reference sequence). V gave up 3 bases and J gave up 4 bases; unmatched junction bases: 6. CDR3 region: CATSRGDRVNQPQHF. CDR3 coding DNA: TGTGCCACCAGCAGGGGGGACAGAGTGAATCAGCCCCAGCATTTT.

There are a few counts of this clone. V and J are TRBV1 and TRBJ2-7; the table's D gene call, TRBD2, was not cross checked with the DNA. TRBV1 is an annotated pseudogene. There are 16 residues in the CDR3. This CDR3 reads CTSSTSIPKLRYEQYF. CDR3 coding DNA: TGCACCAGCAGCACTTCGATCCCCAAGCTCCGGTACGAGCAGTACTTC.